This TCR beta chain was recorded in a study of blood T cell repertoires in COVID-19. V dropped 5 bases and J dropped 7 bases, with 19 bases sitting between them. This CDR3 is 16 amino acids long. The germline gives CDR1 SGHRS, CDR2 YFSETQ. Only in-frame clones appear in the TCRdb table, and some are missing; sequencing was by immunoSEQ multiplex PCR. Among around 200,000 clones listed, approximately 87% were seen once. This clone was seen a few times. The V and J genes are TRBV5-1 and TRBJ1-6; D is perhaps TRBD1 (5 bases). The sequencing sample was made of peripheral blood. The TCR originated in a man between 65 and 80 years old with active or convalescent COVID-19. CDR3 residues: CASSPNPRQINSPLHF. The DNA for the CDR3 is TGCGCCAGCAGTCCCAACCCCCGACAGATAAATTCACCCCTCCACTTT.